The TCR beta chain described here comes from a study of persistence of HIV-infected CD4 T cells. Sequencing used immunoSEQ version 4 in survey mode. Each sample used up to about 1 ug genomic DNA diluted to around 10 ng/uL. The method was immunoSEQ multiplex PCR; TCRdb's version includes in-frame clones alone and lacks a portion of them. The sample consists of more than 5,000 clones, around 60% of them appearing once. The stimulus was lysate of CMV-infected fibroblasts, 9 to 10 ug/mL. Sorting of responding CD4+ T cells relied on upregulated CD40 ligand together with CD69. The germline gives CDR1 SGHNT, CDR2 YYREEE (reference sequence). Trimming removed 0 bases at V and 6 bases at J, with 15 bases between. CDR3 length: 15 amino acids. On this clone: Its matching antigen is unknown.

The receptor comes from an adult man with HIV who was CMV-seropositive. The source was CD4+ T cells sorted from PBMCs after 18-hour stimulation, collected from a patient who received antiretroviral therapy. The chain couples TRBV5-4 to TRBJ1-2; tentative D call: TRBD1 (5 bases). The CDR3 DNA is TGTGCCAGCAGCTTGGTAGGGGCAGGAGGCCATGGCTACACCTTC. It is translated as CASSLVGAGGHGYTF.